Shown below are 29 T cell receptor beta chains from a single sample sequenced in a study of shared clonotypes between healthy human individuals. Here immunoSEQ multiplex PCR was the method, and the copy in TCRdb shows in-frame clones only, minus some. The table includes over a million clones, approximately 96% detected once. The sequenced sample consisted of naive CD4+ T cells sorted from blood. Subset denoted: CD45RA+ positively selected. Source of these receptors: a man aged 30 to 45 in good health.

The chain combines TRBV2 with TRBJ1-3; TRBD1 agrees at 9 bases. CDR3 length: 16 amino acids. The V gene end was trimmed by 6 bases and the J gene end by 1 base; junction bases not matched to a gene: 7. CDR1 and CDR2 (germline): SNHLY, FYNNEI. CDR3 bases: TGTGCCAGCAGCTACAGAGGGACAGGGTCTGGAAACACCATATATTTT. This encodes CASSYRGTGSGNTIYF.

This chain joins TRBV11-2 and TRBJ2-3; D might be TRBD1 (6 bases). The CDR3 is 15 amino acids. Trimming took 1 base from V and 3 from J, leaving 11 bases between them. Per germline, CDR1 SGHAT and CDR2 FQNNGV. In DNA, the CDR3 is TGTGCCAGCAGCTTAGGATCAGGGGTGACAGATACGCAGTATTTT. This sequence encodes CASSLGSGVTDTQYF. Filled out from reference TRBV11-2 and TRBJ2-3, the complete variable domain reads EAGVAQSPRYKIIEKRQSVAFWCNPISGHATLYWYQQILGQGPKLLIQFQNNGVVDDSQLPKDRFSAERLKGVDSTLKIQPAKLEDSAVYLCASSLGSGVTDTQYFGPGTRLTVL.

About this clone itself: At the DNA level, this CDR3 is encoded by other sequences in the same sample as well. The rearrangement links TRBV5-5 to TRBJ2-3, with D hard to call. Germline-derived CDR1 and CDR2 are SGHKS and YYEKEE (reference sequence). V was trimmed by 0 bases and J by 0 bases, leaving 8 bases between them. The CDR3 has 15 amino acids. CDR3 sequence reads: CASSLGSTSTDTQYF. CDR3 sequence (DNA): TGTGCCAGCAGCTTGGGAAGTACTAGCACAGATACGCAGTATTTT.

Comments on this clone: Other DNA sequences in this sample translate to the same CDR3. The CDR3 sequence: CASSYQGTDTQYF. CDR3 in DNA: TGTGCCAGCAGTTACCAGGGGACAGATACGCAGTATTTT. V and J are TRBV6-5 and TRBJ2-3; possible D gene TRBD1, 6 bases. The CDR3 is 13 amino acids. Germline V gives CDR1 MNHEY, CDR2 SVGAGI. V was shortened by 2 bases and J by 3 bases, with 6 bases between the two germline ends.

The gene calls are TRBV14 and TRBJ2-1, with TRBD1 as a possible D gene (5 bases). V dropped 4 bases and J dropped 6 bases, with 13 bases sitting between them. The germline V gene has CDR1 SGHDN and CDR2 FVKESK. This CDR3 is 14 amino acids long. The CDR3 coding sequence is TGTGCCAGCAGCCCCCGCGACAGTAGCAATGAGCAGTTCTTC. Protein product: CASSPRDSSNEQFF. Complete variable domain (other parts from reference TRBV14 and TRBJ2-1): EAGVTQFPSHSVIEKGQTVTLRCDPISGHDNLYWYRRVMGKEIKFLLHFVKESKQDESGMPNNRFLAERTGGTYSTLKVQPAELEDSGVYFCASSPRDSSNEQFFGPGTRLTVL.

The V and J genes are TRBV9 and TRBJ2-1; TRBD1 or TRBD2 may be the D gene (5 bases each). The germline gives CDR1 SGDLS, CDR2 YYNGEE. This CDR3 is built from 17 residues. Trimming took 3 bases from V and 4 from J, leaving 20 bases between them. CDR3 residues: CASSAGQGPWRYNEQFF. CDR3 DNA: TGTGCCAGCAGCGCCGGCCAGGGCCCTTGGAGGTACAATGAGCAGTTCTTC.

The V and J genes are TRBV27 and TRBJ2-1, with D possibly TRBD1 on 6 matching bases. CDR1 is MNHEY, CDR2 SMNVEV, per germline (reference sequence). V lost 6 bases to trimming and J lost 2 bases, with 17 bases between them. CDR3 length: 16 residues. CDR3 region: CASRRQVTVTYNEQFF. The DNA for the CDR3 is TGTGCCAGCAGGCGACAGGTCACGGTGACCTACAATGAGCAGTTCTTC.

This sequence joins TRBV4-1 and TRBJ2-3; maybe TRBD2 (5 bases). The CDR3 runs to 17 residues. Germline values: CDR1 MGHRA, CDR2 YSYEKL. V lost 0 bases and J 1 base, leaving 14 bases between the germline ends. CDR3 DNA: TGCGCCAGCAGCCAAGAGGGGAGAGGTCTAGGCACAGATACGCAGTATTTT. It codes for CASSQEGRGLGTDTQYF.

The chain couples TRBV2 to TRBJ2-1; TRBD2 is a possible D gene (5 bases). CDR3 length: 15 amino acids. V was cut by 7 bases and J by 0 bases, with 13 bases left in between. The germline V gene encodes CDR1 SNHLY and CDR2 FYNNEI. In DNA, the CDR3 is TGTGCCAGCACCAGCGGTTTCAGCTCCTACAATGAGCAGTTCTTC. It translates to CASTSGFSSYNEQFF.

The chain is built from TRBV19 and TRBJ2-5; D tentatively reads TRBD1 or TRBD2 (6 bases each). CDR1 and CDR2 from the germline V gene are LNHDA and SQIVND (reference sequence). V lost 5 bases and J lost 5, with 15 bases in between. The CDR3 length is 14 residues. The CDR3 DNA reads TGTGCCAGTAGTCAAGGGGGGCCGGGGGAGACCCAGTACTTC. Protein: CASSQGGPGETQYF.

The CDR3 bases are TGTGCCAGCAGTTCCAGGCCAGGGATAGGCACAGATACGCAGTATTTT. It encodes CASSSRPGIGTDTQYF. The chain is built from TRBV27 and TRBJ2-3, with TRBD1 as a possible D gene (5 bases). Germline V gives CDR1 MNHEY, CDR2 SMNVEV (reference sequence). V shed 4 bases and J shed 1 base, with 15 bases lying between them. This CDR3 has 16 residues.

The chain is built from TRBV5-5 and TRBJ2-1; TRBD2 matches 13 bases. The V segment lost 3 bases and the J segment 7 bases; nucleotides outside the gene matches: 7. The CDR3 sequence is 16 residues long. CDR1 and CDR2 (germline): SGHKS, YYEKEE (reference sequence). DNA for the CDR3: TGTGCCAGCAGCTCACCCGGGACTAGCGGGAAAAATGAGCAGTTCTTC. It translates to CASSSPGTSGKNEQFF. The full variable domain, rest sourced from reference TRBV5-5 and TRBJ2-1, is DAGVTQSPTHLIKTRGQQVTLRCSPISGHKSVSWYQQVLGQGPQFIFQYYEKEERGRGNFPDRFSARQFPNYSSELNVNALLLGDSALYLCASSSPGTSGKNEQFFGPGTRLTVL.

The chain carries TRBV18 and TRBJ1-2, with D unclear. Between the trimmed V and J ends, which lost 3 bases and 0 bases, there was a span of 11 bases. The germline V gene has CDR1 KGHSH and CDR2 LQKENI. The CDR3 extends over 15 amino acids. This CDR3 reads CASSPSGDSNYGYTF. Written as DNA, the CDR3 is TGTGCCAGCTCACCCTCAGGTGACTCTAACTATGGCTACACCTTC.

The chain combines TRBV11-2 with TRBJ2-1; D is perhaps TRBD2 (6 bases). V dropped 5 bases and J dropped 0 bases, with 11 bases sitting between them. This CDR3 has 15 amino acids. Looked up from germline, CDR1 is SGHAT and CDR2 is FQNNGV. The CDR3 DNA reads as TGTGCCAGCAGCGGGGACTGGAGCTCCTACAATGAGCAGTTCTTC. Protein product: CASSGDWSSYNEQFF.

The genes are TRBV4-1 and TRBJ2-1, with 11 bases fitting TRBD2. Trimming cost V 0 bases and J 0 bases; bases outside gene matches: 4. In germline, CDR1 is MGHRA, CDR2 YSYEKL. This CDR3 has 18 amino acids. The CDR3 spells CASSQDGLAGYSYNEQFF. Written as DNA, the CDR3 is TGCGCCAGCAGCCAAGACGGACTAGCGGGTTACTCCTACAATGAGCAGTTCTTC.

This clone was found once. V gene TRBV5-1 combines with J gene TRBJ2-7; D could derive from TRBD1 or TRBD2 (5 bases each). CDR1 is SGHRS and CDR2 is YFSETQ in the germline V gene. This CDR3 has 13 residues. Trimming pared 7 bases from V and 2 bases from J, leaving 13 bases between. CDR3 DNA: TGCGCCAGCGGTGGTGGGGGAACCTACGAGCAGTACTTC. Translation gives CASGGGGTYEQYF.

The CDR3 loop reads CAIRGPRGPNEKLFF. DNA of the CDR3: TGTGCCATTCGAGGACCTCGGGGGCCTAATGAAAAACTGTTTTTT. The gene calls are TRBV28 and TRBJ1-4, with TRBD1 as a possible D gene (6 bases). This CDR3 region has 15 residues. Per germline, CDR1 MDHEN and CDR2 SYDVKM. The V end was cut by 10 bases, the J end by 3 bases, with 18 bases between.

The chain uses TRBV7-2 and TRBJ2-1, with a possible D match to TRBD2 (7 bases). Germline V CDR1 and CDR2: SGHTA, FQGNSA. Trimming cost V 4 bases and J 4 bases, with 26 bases left between them. The CDR3 extends over 19 amino acids. The CDR3 DNA sequence: TGTGCCAGCAGCTCTTTCTACGGGGGCGGCGGGAGTGGTTACAATGAGCAGTTCTTC. Its protein product is CASSSFYGGGGSGYNEQFF.

DNA for the CDR3: TGCGCCAGCAGCCAAGATGACGGGGGTGGCTCCTACGAGCAGTACTTC. It codes for CASSQDDGGGSYEQYF. The chain has TRBV4-3 and TRBJ2-7; possibly TRBD2 for D (6 bases). The CDR3 sequence is 16 residues long. Per the germline V gene, CDR1 is LGHNA and CDR2 is YSLEER. The V and J ends lost 0 bases and 0 bases respectively, with 12 bases between them.

A word on this clone: Other DNA sequences in this sample translate to the same CDR3. This chain connects TRBV15 to TRBJ2-5, with 7 bases matching TRBD2. The V gene's germline CDR1 is LNHNV and CDR2 YYDKDF (reference sequence). The CDR3 extends over 15 amino acids. Unmatched junction bases numbered 6, after V lost 0 bases and J lost 5 bases. DNA for the CDR3: TGTGCCACCAGCAGAGATGGGGGAGGGTGGGAGACCCAGTACTTC. Translated, it gives CATSRDGGGWETQYF.

V usage is TRBV19 and J usage is TRBJ2-2; the D is unclear. Trimming pared 6 bases from V and 7 bases from J, leaving 9 bases between. CDR3 length: 12 residues. The germline CDR1 and CDR2 sequences are LNHDA and SQIVND (reference sequence). Here the CDR3 reads CASSRTVGELFF. CDR3 in DNA: TGTGCCAGTAGCCGTACGGTCGGGGAGCTGTTTTTT. Complete variable domain (other parts from reference TRBV19 and TRBJ2-2): DGGITQSPKYLFRKEGQNVTLSCEQNLNHDAMYWYRQDPGQGLRLIYYSQIVNDFQKGDIAEGYSVSREKKESFPLTVTSAQKNPTAFYLCASSRTVGELFFGEGSRLTVL.

J is TRBJ2-5 and V is TRBV28; 7 bases are a match to TRBD1. This CDR3 is 14 amino acids long. Trimming cost V 6 bases and J 6 bases; bases outside gene matches: 10. CDR1 and CDR2 from the germline V gene are MDHEN and SYDVKM. The CDR3 DNA is TGTGCCAGCAGCCTCGGACAGGCTGGGCAGACCCAGTACTTC. Translation: CASSLGQAGQTQYF.

The chain has TRBV11-2 and TRBJ2-7, with D possibly TRBD1 on 5 matching bases. The CDR3 loop spans 15 amino acids. CDR1 is SGHAT and CDR2 is FQNNGV in the germline V gene. Deletions cut 5 bases from V and 5 bases from J, with 19 bases between. The CDR3 reads CASSDPYRQINEQYF. The DNA for the CDR3 is TGTGCCAGCAGCGACCCTTATCGACAGATCAACGAGCAGTACTTC. Based on the CDR3 plus reference TRBV11-2 and TRBJ2-7, the full variable domain is EAGVAQSPRYKIIEKRQSVAFWCNPISGHATLYWYQQILGQGPKLLIQFQNNGVVDDSQLPKDRFSAERLKGVDSTLKIQPAKLEDSAVYLCASSDPYRQINEQYFGPGTRLTVT.

This rearrangement joins TRBV27 to TRBJ1-4; D is possibly TRBD1 (5 bases). This CDR3 spans 13 amino acids. The V end lost 3 bases, the J end lost 7 bases, and 9 bases lay between the germline ends. The germline V gene has CDR1 MNHEY and CDR2 SMNVEV (reference sequence). The CDR3 DNA follows: TGTGCCAGCAGTTTTCGGGGGGTTGAAAAACTGTTTTTT. This translates into CASSFRGVEKLFF.

CDR3 nucleotides: TGTGCCAGCAGTGCCCCAGAGACCCAGTACTTC. Encoded protein: CASSAPETQYF. The gene calls are TRBV28 and TRBJ2-5; D not resolved. Germline V gives CDR1 MDHEN, CDR2 SYDVKM. The length of the CDR3 is 11 residues. V lost 5 bases, J lost 4 bases, and 5 bases lay in between.

The chain has TRBV18 and TRBJ1-1, with D possibly TRBD1 on 6 matching bases. Trimming took 3 bases from V and 4 from J, leaving 24 bases between them. The germline gives CDR1 KGHSH, CDR2 LQKENI. The CDR3 loop spans 18 amino acids. CDR3 bases: TGTGCCAGCTCACCCCGGACGGCACAGGGTTGGGATTCCACTGAAGCTTTCTTT. Protein sequence: CASSPRTAQGWDSTEAFF.

The chain joins TRBV5-1 to TRBJ2-1; 14 bases are a match to TRBD2. The J segment lost 5 bases and the V segment lost 5 bases, leaving 15 bases of the junction unmatched. Germline values: CDR1 SGHRS, CDR2 YFSETQ. This CDR3 is built from 19 residues. CDR3 DNA: TGCGCCAGCAGTTCGACTAATCGTCCGGGACTAGCGGGAGACAATGAGCAGTTCTTC. This codes for CASSSTNRPGLAGDNEQFF.

The gene calls are TRBV5-4 and TRBJ2-1; TRBD2 might be the D (6 bases). The CDR3 loop spans 16 amino acids. V lost 0 bases, J lost 6 bases, and 16 bases lay in between. Germline V gene data show CDR1 as SGHNT and CDR2 as YYREEE (reference sequence). The CDR3 sequence: CASSLGTWDSANEQFF. The CDR3 nucleotides read TGTGCCAGCAGCTTGGGAACCTGGGACTCCGCCAATGAGCAGTTCTTC.

The chain employs TRBV2 and TRBJ1-3, with D hard to call. This CDR3 spans 14 amino acids. From germline, CDR1 is SNHLY and CDR2 FYNNEI. V gave up 8 bases and J gave up 4 bases, with 15 bases separating them. CDR3 region: CASLDRGSGNTIYF. CDR3 in DNA: TGTGCCAGCCTAGATCGGGGTTCAGGAAACACCATATATTTT.